The rows below give T cell receptor beta chains drawn from one sample of a study of blood T cell repertoires in COVID-19. The table came from immunoSEQ multiplex PCR; TCRdb's copy has only in-frame clones and leaves some out. The table shows 200,000 to 250,000 clones, with 80% to 90% occurring only once. Sequencing was performed on peripheral blood. All receptors come from a man aged 50-60 years with active or convalescent COVID-19. Each CDR3 is given with its conserved first and last residue. A D gene is named only where the DNA matches it firmly. Where a row states a size, it is once, few, many or the class of an expanded clone; other rows omit it.

D: TRBD1; V: TRBV10-1; size: NA; J: TRBJ1-2; DNA: TGCGCCAGCAGCAGGGGGATAGGGTATGGCTACACCTTC; CDR3: CASSRGIGYGYTF
D: NA; V: TRBV30; size: few; J: TRBJ1-1; DNA: TGTGCCTGGAGTACGACAATGAACACTGAAGCTTTCTTT; CDR3: CAWSTTMNTEAFF
D: NA; V: TRBV27; size: NA; J: TRBJ1-2; DNA: TGTGCCAGCAGTACCTCAGGGGCGCCTAACTATGGCTACACCTTC; CDR3: CASSTSGAPNYGYTF
D: NA; V: TRBV5-6; size: once; J: TRBJ1-4; DNA: TGTGCCAGCACCACCGCCCTCACAGCCTCTGAAAAACTGTTTTTT; CDR3: CASTTALTASEKLFF
D: TRBD1; V: TRBV7-8; size: NA; J: TRBJ1-4; DNA: TGTGCCAGCAGCTCCCGGGACAGGGCTGTTGGGAATGAAAAACTGTTTTTT; CDR3: CASSSRDRAVGNEKLFF
D: TRBD2; V: TRBV28; size: NA; J: TRBJ2-3; DNA: TGTGCCAGCAGTTCCCCTTTAGCGGGGAGCACAGATACGCAGTATTTT; CDR3: CASSSPLAGSTDTQYF
D: TRBD1; V: TRBV28; size: NA; J: TRBJ1-1; DNA: TGTGCCAGCAGTTTATCGGGGGGACAGGTGGAAACTGAAGCTTTCTTT; CDR3: CASSLSGGQVETEAFF
D: NA; V: TRBV5-1; size: NA; J: TRBJ2-3; DNA: TGCGCCAGCAGCTTGTTCGGGGGAGATACGCAGTATTTT; CDR3: CASSLFGGDTQYF
D: TRBD1; V: TRBV4-3; size: NA; J: TRBJ2-1; DNA: TGCGCCAGCAGCCGAACAGGGGCGAAGTACAATGAGCAGTTCTTC; CDR3: CASSRTGAKYNEQFF
D: NA; V: TRBV19; size: few; J: TRBJ1-5; DNA: TGTGCCAGTAGTCATGGGAGGGTAGGGAATCAGCCCCAGCATTTT; CDR3: CASSHGRVGNQPQHF
D: TRBD2; V: TRBV27; size: NA; J: TRBJ2-7; DNA: TGTGCCAGCAAAATAAGTCTGGGACTAGCGTACTACGAGCAGTACTTC; CDR3: CASKISLGLAYYEQYF
D: TRBD2; V: TRBV2; size: NA; J: TRBJ2-5; DNA: TGTGCCAGCAGTCCACCGGGGGGGCAAGAGACCCAGTACTTC; CDR3: CASSPPGGQETQYF
D: TRBD1; V: TRBV7-2; size: NA; J: TRBJ1-2; DNA: TGTGCCAGCAGCACCAGGACAGGGATGGAAGGCTACACCTTC; CDR3: CASSTRTGMEGYTF
D: NA; V: TRBV5-1; size: NA; J: TRBJ2-7; DNA: TGCGCCAGCAGCTTGGGCAGGCTCCTGAGGGCGGGTCCCTACGAGCAGTACTTC; CDR3: CASSLGRLLRAGPYEQYF
D: NA; V: TRBV3-1/TRBV3-2; size: NA; J: TRBJ2-7; DNA: TGTGCCAGCAGCCAAGAAGCAGGGCGGCCCTACGAGCAGTACTTC; CDR3: CASSQEAGRPYEQYF
D: NA; V: TRBV6-5; size: NA; J: TRBJ2-4; DNA: TGTGCCAGCAGTTATAATACAGGGACCAAAAACATTCAGTACTTC; CDR3: CASSYNTGTKNIQYF
D: NA; V: TRBV28; size: NA; J: TRBJ2-7; DNA: TGTGCCAGCAGTTATCCAGGGGTTGGTACTGTGCAGTACTTC; CDR3: CASSYPGVGTVQYF
D: NA; V: TRBV7-9; size: NA; J: TRBJ2-7; DNA: TGTGCCAGCAGCCCCTCCCACAGCGGGCGAGACGAGCAGTACTTC; CDR3: CASSPSHSGRDEQYF
D: TRBD2; V: TRBV5-5; size: once; J: TRBJ2-3; DNA: TGTGCCAGCAGTCCCAGACTAGCGGGACACACAGATACGCAGTATTTT; CDR3: CASSPRLAGHTDTQYF
D: TRBD2; V: TRBV18; size: NA; J: TRBJ2-3; DNA: TGTGCCAGCTCACCAGTTGCTAGCGGGAGCTCAGATACGCAGTATTTT; CDR3: CASSPVASGSSDTQYF
D: TRBD2; V: TRBV6-5; size: NA; J: TRBJ2-1; DNA: TGTGCCAGCAGTTACTCGATCAGCGGGGGGGGCCATGAGCAGTTCTTC; CDR3: CASSYSISGGGHEQFF
D: NA; V: TRBV6-5; size: few; J: TRBJ1-1; DNA: TGTGCCAGCAGTTACTCACCAGGGGCGGGGGACACTGAAGCTTTCTTT; CDR3: CASSYSPGAGDTEAFF
D: TRBD1; V: TRBV7-3; size: NA; J: TRBJ2-1; DNA: TGTGCCAGCAGCTTAAGTACAGGGGGCTGGGATGAGCAGTTCTTC; CDR3: CASSLSTGGWDEQFF
D: NA; V: TRBV25-1; size: NA; J: TRBJ2-2; DNA: TGTGCCAGCAGTGAACCTGTCGGGGAGCTGTTTTTT; CDR3: CASSEPVGELFF
D: NA; V: TRBV27; size: NA; J: TRBJ2-7; DNA: TGTGCCAGCAGCGGGACTTCTATCTCCTACGAGCAGTACTTC; CDR3: CASSGTSISYEQYF
D: NA; V: TRBV3-1/TRBV3-2; size: NA; J: TRBJ1-1; DNA: TGTGCCAGCAGCCAAGGACTGGGGGCGAACACTGAAGCTTTCTTT; CDR3: CASSQGLGANTEAFF
D: TRBD2; V: TRBV2; size: NA; J: TRBJ2-7; DNA: TGTGCCAGCAGTGTCTCCCTGGGGCTAGCGGGAGTCGTCCGCTTCGAGCAGTACTTC; CDR3: CASSVSLGLAGVVRFEQYF
D: TRBD1; V: TRBV5-6; size: NA; J: TRBJ1-2; DNA: TGTGCCAGCAGCTTAAGGGACAGGGAAAGTGGCTACACCTTC; CDR3: CASSLRDRESGYTF
D: NA; V: TRBV5-1; size: NA; J: TRBJ1-4; DNA: TGCGCCAGCAGCTTGGTTTCAGGGGAAAATGAAAAACTGTTTTTT; CDR3: CASSLVSGENEKLFF
D: TRBD1; V: TRBV19; size: NA; J: TRBJ1-2; DNA: TGTGCCAGTAGTAGGACAGGGGGCTATGGCTACACCTTC; CDR3: CASSRTGGYGYTF
D: NA; V: TRBV20-1; size: few; J: TRBJ1-5; DNA: TGCAGTGCTCGACAGGATCAGCCCCAGCATTTT; CDR3: CSARQDQPQHF
D: TRBD2; V: TRBV9; size: NA; J: TRBJ2-7; DNA: TGTGCCAGCAGCGTAGCCAGGACTAGCGGCACCTACGAGCAGTACTTC; CDR3: CASSVARTSGTYEQYF
D: TRBD1; V: TRBV7-8; size: few; J: TRBJ1-1; DNA: TGTGCCAGCTCCCCCTTAGGGGACAGGGGAGAGACTGAAGCTTTCTTT; CDR3: CASSPLGDRGETEAFF
D: TRBD1; V: TRBV27; size: NA; J: TRBJ1-1; DNA: TGTGCCAGCAGACTACAGGGGTACACTGAAGCTTTCTTT; CDR3: CASRLQGYTEAFF
D: NA; V: TRBV18; size: NA; J: TRBJ1-2; DNA: TGTGCCAGCTCACCACCAGTTTCGAGAACAGGCATAAACTATGGCTACACCTTC; CDR3: CASSPPVSRTGINYGYTF
D: NA; V: TRBV5-1; size: NA; J: TRBJ2-2; DNA: TGCGCCAGCAGCTCGTCCGGAGCCTATGGGGAGCTGTTTTTT; CDR3: CASSSSGAYGELFF
D: TRBD2; V: TRBV9; size: many; J: TRBJ2-2; DNA: TGTGCCAGCAGCGTAGATCTAGCGGGTAACACCGGGGAGCTGTTTTTT; CDR3: CASSVDLAGNTGELFF
D: NA; V: TRBV19; size: once; J: TRBJ1-5; DNA: TGTGCCAGTAGTATCCAATCTAGCAATCAGCCCCAGCATTTT; CDR3: CASSIQSSNQPQHF
D: NA; V: TRBV10-2; size: NA; J: TRBJ1-2; DNA: TGCGCCAGCAGTGAGGGACAGCACTATGGCTACACCTTC; CDR3: CASSEGQHYGYTF
D: NA; V: TRBV27; size: NA; J: TRBJ1-5; DNA: TGTGCCAGCAGTTTTCGAGCCCCAGGTGGTGGGCGCAATCAGCCCCAGCATTTT; CDR3: CASSFRAPGGGRNQPQHF
D: NA; V: TRBV21-1; size: NA; J: TRBJ2-7; DNA: TGTGCCAGCAGCAAAGAAGTTTCAGGGGCCTCCTACGAGCAGTACTTC; CDR3: CASSKEVSGASYEQYF